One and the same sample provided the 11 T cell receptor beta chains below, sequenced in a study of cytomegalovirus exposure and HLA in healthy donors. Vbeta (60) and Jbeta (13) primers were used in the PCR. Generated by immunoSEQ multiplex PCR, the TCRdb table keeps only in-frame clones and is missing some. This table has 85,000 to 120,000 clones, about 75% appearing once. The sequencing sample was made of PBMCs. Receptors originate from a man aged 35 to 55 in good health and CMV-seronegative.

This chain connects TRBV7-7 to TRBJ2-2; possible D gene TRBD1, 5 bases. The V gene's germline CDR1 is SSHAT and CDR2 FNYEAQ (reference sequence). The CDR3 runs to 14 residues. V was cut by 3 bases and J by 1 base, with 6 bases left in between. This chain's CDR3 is CASSFDRNTGELFF. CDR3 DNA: TGTGCCAGCAGCTTCGACAGGAACACCGGGGAGCTGTTTTTT.

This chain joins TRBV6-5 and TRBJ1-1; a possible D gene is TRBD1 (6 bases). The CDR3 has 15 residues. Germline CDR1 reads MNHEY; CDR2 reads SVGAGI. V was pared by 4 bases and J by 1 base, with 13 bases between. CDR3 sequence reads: CASSSAGVSNTEAFF. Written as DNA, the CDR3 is TGTGCCAGCAGTTCGGCAGGGGTTTCGAACACTGAAGCTTTCTTT.

CDR3 nucleotides: TGTGCCAGCAGCTTAGTTACAGGGGGTGGGAACGAGCAGTACTTC. Encoded protein: CASSLVTGGGNEQYF. The chain carries TRBV11-2 and TRBJ2-7, with 8 nucleotides matching TRBD1. The CDR3 is 15 amino acids. V trimming: 1 base; J trimming: 5 bases; junction bases outside the gene matches: 7. Germline CDR1 reads SGHAT; CDR2 reads FQNNGV.

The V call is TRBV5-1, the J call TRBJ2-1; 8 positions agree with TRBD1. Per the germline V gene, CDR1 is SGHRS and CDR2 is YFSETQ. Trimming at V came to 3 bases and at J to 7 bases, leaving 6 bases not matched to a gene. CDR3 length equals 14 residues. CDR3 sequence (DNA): TGCGCCAGCAGCTCAGGACAGGGATGGAATGAGCAGTTCTTC. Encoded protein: CASSSGQGWNEQFF.

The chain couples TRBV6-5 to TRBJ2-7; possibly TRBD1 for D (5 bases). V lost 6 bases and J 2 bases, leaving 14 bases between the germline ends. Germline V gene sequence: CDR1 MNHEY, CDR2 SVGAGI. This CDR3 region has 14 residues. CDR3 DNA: TGTGCCAGCAGGGCGAAGACAGCGCCCTACGAGCAGTACTTC. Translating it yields CASRAKTAPYEQYF.

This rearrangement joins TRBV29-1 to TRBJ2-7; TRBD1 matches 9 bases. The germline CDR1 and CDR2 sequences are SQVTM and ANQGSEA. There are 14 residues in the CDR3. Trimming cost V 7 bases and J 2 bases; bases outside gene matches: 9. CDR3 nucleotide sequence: TGCAGCGCGAGCAAGGGACAGGGTCCCTACGAGCAGTACTTC. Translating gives CSASKGQGPYEQYF.

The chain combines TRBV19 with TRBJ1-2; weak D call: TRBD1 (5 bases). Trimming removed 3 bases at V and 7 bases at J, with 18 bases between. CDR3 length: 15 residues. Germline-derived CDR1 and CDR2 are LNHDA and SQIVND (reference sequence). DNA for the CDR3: TGTGCCAGTAGTATCGATCAAGGGGTAATCGGTGGCTACACCTTC. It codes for CASSIDQGVIGGYTF.

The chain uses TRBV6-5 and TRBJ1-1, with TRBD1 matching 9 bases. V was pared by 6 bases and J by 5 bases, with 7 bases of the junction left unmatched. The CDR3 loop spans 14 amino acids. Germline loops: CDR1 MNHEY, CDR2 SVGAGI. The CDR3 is CASRVRTGVTEAFF. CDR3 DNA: TGTGCCAGCAGAGTAAGGACAGGGGTAACTGAAGCTTTCTTT.

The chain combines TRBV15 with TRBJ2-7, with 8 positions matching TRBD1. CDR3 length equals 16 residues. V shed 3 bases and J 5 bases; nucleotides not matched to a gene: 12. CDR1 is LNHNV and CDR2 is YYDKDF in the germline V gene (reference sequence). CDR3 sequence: CATSRGGRDRGNEQYF. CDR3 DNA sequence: TGTGCCACCAGCAGGGGGGGCCGAGACAGGGGAAACGAGCAGTACTTC.

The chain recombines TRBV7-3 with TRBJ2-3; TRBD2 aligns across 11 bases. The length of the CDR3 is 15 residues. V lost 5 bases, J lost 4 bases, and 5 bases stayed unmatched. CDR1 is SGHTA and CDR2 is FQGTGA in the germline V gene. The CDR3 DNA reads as TGTGCCAGCAGCCTGCCTAGCGGGGGGCCAGATACGCAGTATTTT. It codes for CASSLPSGGPDTQYF.

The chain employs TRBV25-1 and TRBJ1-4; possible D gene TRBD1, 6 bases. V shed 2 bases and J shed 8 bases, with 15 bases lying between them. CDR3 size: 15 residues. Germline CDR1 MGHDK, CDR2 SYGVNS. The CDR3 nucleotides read TGTGCCAGCAGTGAACCAGGGGACGGGAGGGAAAAACTGTTTTTT. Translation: CASSEPGDGREKLFF.